These 31 T cell receptor beta chains share one sample of origin, sequenced in a study of beta chain features in type 1 diabetes. The study's findings and limits: Shorter TCRB CDR3s, moderately but significantly so, were found in Type 1 diabetes patients in all four CD4+ subsets.

Sequencing targeted expressed TCRB transcripts, as all isolated RNA had been reverse transcribed. Method: immunoSEQ multiplex PCR; TCRdb's copy keeps in-frame clones and lacks some. Of 250,000 to 350,000 clones listed, roughly an eighth are singletons. Their target antigens are unknown. The sequencing sample was made of naive CD4+ T cells from blood. Receptors were obtained from a man between 25 and 39 years old with type 1 diabetes.

V gene TRBV7-9 combines with J gene TRBJ1-1, with a weak D call TRBD1 (5 bases). The CDR3 totals 15 residues. Between the trimmed V and J ends, which lost 4 bases and 0 bases, there was a span of 12 bases. The germline V gene has CDR1 SEHNR and CDR2 FQNEAQ (reference sequence). The CDR3 is CASSSLRQMNTEAFF. DNA for the CDR3: TGTGCCAGCAGCTCCCTCCGACAGATGAACACTGAAGCTTTCTTT.

The CDR3 here is CASSPGQGYTYEQYF. For the CDR3, the DNA is TGTGCCAGCAGCCCGGGACAGGGTTATACCTACGAGCAGTACTTC. V gene TRBV11-3 combines with J gene TRBJ2-7, with 9 bases lining up with TRBD1. J was trimmed by 2 bases and V by 5 bases; bases with no gene match: 7. From germline, CDR1 is SGHNT and CDR2 YENEEA. The CDR3 has 15 amino acids.

V and J are TRBV30 and TRBJ2-1, with TRBD2 matching over 16 bases. The CDR3 loop spans 15 amino acids. Looked up from germline, CDR1 is GTSNPN and CDR2 is SVGIG (reference sequence). The CDR3 region is CLGLAGGSSYNEQFF. The CDR3 DNA reads as TGTCTGGGACTAGCGGGAGGGAGCTCCTACAATGAGCAGTTCTTC. Full variable domain (missing parts from reference TRBV30 and TRBJ2-1): SQTIHQWPATLVQPVGSPLSLECTVEGTSNPNLYWYRQAAGRGLQLLFYSVGIGQISSEVPQNLSASRPQDRQFILSSKKLLLSDSGFYLCLGLAGGSSYNEQFFGPGTRLTVL.

V and J are TRBV6-1 and TRBJ2-6; TRBD1 is a possible D gene (5 bases). Germline CDR1 is MNHNS and CDR2 is SASEGT. The CDR3 totals 14 residues. V lost 6 bases and J 2 bases, leaving 8 bases between the germline ends. DNA of the CDR3: TGTGCCAGCAGCCTCAGGGCTGGGGCCAACGTCCTGACTTTC. This codes for CASSLRAGANVLTF.

This clone was counted a few times. CDR3 DNA: TGTGCCAGTAGTTCGGGGAACACCGGGGAGCTGTTTTTT. It yields the protein CASSSGNTGELFF. The V gene is TRBV19, the J gene TRBJ2-2; D uncertain. CDR3 length: 13 amino acids. The ends were cut back, 5 bases at V and 1 base at J, with 5 bases in the middle. Germline CDR1 reads LNHDA; CDR2 reads SQIVND (reference sequence).

V gene TRBV21-1 combines with J gene TRBJ2-7; TRBD2 is the table's D call, not checked against the DNA. TRBV21-1 has pseudogene status. The CDR3 length is 13 residues. The CDR3 is CARRGQDSYEQYF. CDR3 DNA: TGTGCCAGAAGAGGGCAGGACTCCTACGAGCAGTACTTC.

This clone was seen more than once but under ten times. The rearrangement joins TRBV2 to TRBJ2-5; D is perhaps TRBD1 (6 bases). The length of the CDR3 is 15 residues. Germline V gene data show CDR1 as SNHLY and CDR2 as FYNNEI. Deletions cut 3 bases from V and 2 bases from J, with 13 bases between. In nucleotides, the CDR3 is TGTGCCAGCAGTGAGTTCCAGGGGCGGCAAGAGACCCAGTACTTC. Its translation is CASSEFQGRQETQYF.

In this sample, this clone turned up a few times. V is TRBV19 and J is TRBJ2-7; TRBD1 might be the D (6 bases). V was shortened by 5 bases and J by 5 bases, with 16 bases between the two germline ends. CDR3 length: 14 residues. Looked up from germline, CDR1 is LNHDA and CDR2 is SQIVND (reference sequence). In nucleotides, the CDR3 is TGTGCCAGTAGTTTACAGGGTAACAGCGACGAGCAGTACTTC. Its translation is CASSLQGNSDEQYF.

V gene TRBV10-3 combines with J gene TRBJ1-2, with D possibly matching TRBD1 (5 bases). Trimming pared 5 bases from V and 3 bases from J, leaving 10 bases between. Germline V gene lookup returns CDR1 ENHRY and CDR2 SYGVKD. The CDR3 extends over 13 amino acids. CDR3 bases: TGTGCCATCAGTTGGGGCCTTGACTATGGCTACACCTTC. Residues: CAISWGLDYGYTF.

This clone was seen more than once but under ten times. CDR3: CAISEGQGNQPQHF. The CDR3 DNA reads as TGTGCCATCAGTGAGGGACAGGGGAATCAGCCCCAGCATTTT. The chain combines TRBV10-3 with TRBJ1-5; 9 bases agree with TRBD1. Trimming removed 2 bases from V and 4 bases from J; junction bases left unmatched: 0. This CDR3 is built from 14 residues. CDR1 is ENHRY and CDR2 is SYGVKD in the germline V gene.

The genes are TRBV6-5 and TRBJ2-7; the D gene is possibly TRBD2 (6 bases). The CDR3 loop spans 14 amino acids. The V end lost 7 bases, the J end lost 4 bases, and 17 bases lay between the germline ends. Germline loops: CDR1 MNHEY, CDR2 SVGAGI. The CDR3, as DNA: TGTGCCAGCACCAAGCAAACTAGCAAGTACGAGCAGTACTTC. Protein product: CASTKQTSKYEQYF.

In DNA form, the CDR3 reads TGTGCCAGCAGACCAGAGGGGCAGGGGTACAATGAGCAGTTCTTC. Protein: CASRPEGQGYNEQFF. This rearrangement joins TRBV28 to TRBJ2-1, with D perhaps TRBD1 (6 bases). This CDR3 comprises 15 residues. V was cut by 6 bases and J by 4 bases, with 16 bases left in between. Looked up from germline, CDR1 is MDHEN and CDR2 is SYDVKM. Supplemented by reference TRBV28 and TRBJ2-1, the full variable domain reads DVKVTQSSRYLVKRTGEKVFLECVQDMDHENMFWYRQDPGLGLRLIYFSYDVKMKEKGDIPEGYSVSREKKERFSLILESASTNQTSMYLCASRPEGQGYNEQFFGPGTRLTVL.

This clone showed up just a few times. The genes are TRBV15 and TRBJ1-3, with TRBD1 matching over 8 bases. The ends lost 5 bases at V and 4 bases at J; junction bases unmatched: 7. Germline lookup yields CDR1 LNHNV and CDR2 YYDKDF (reference sequence). The CDR3 runs 15 residues. The DNA of the CDR3 is TGTGCCACCAGCCCCCGGACAGGGTTCGGAAACACCATATATTTT. It codes for CATSPRTGFGNTIYF.

The chain combines TRBV13 with TRBJ1-2, with a possible D match to TRBD1 (6 bases). This CDR3 has 13 amino acids. CDR1 and CDR2 from the germline V gene are PRHDT and FYEKMQ (reference sequence). Trimming took off 5 bases at V and 2 bases at J, with 9 bases between the two ends. The CDR3 loop is CASSQRGNYGYTF. CDR3 DNA sequence: TGTGCCAGCAGCCAAAGGGGGAACTATGGCTACACCTTC.

This chain connects TRBV5-4 to TRBJ2-3; D is undetermined. The CDR3 extends over 11 amino acids. Germline V gives CDR1 SGHNT, CDR2 YYREEE (reference sequence). V lost 5 bases and J 4 bases, leaving 5 bases between the germline ends. The CDR3 DNA is TGTGCCAGCAGTCGGTCAGATACGCAGTATTTT. It specifies CASSRSDTQYF. Drawing the rest from reference TRBV5-4 and TRBJ2-3, the complete variable domain is ETGVTQSPTHLIKTRGQQVTLRCSSQSGHNTVSWYQQALGQGPQFIFQYYREEENGRGNFPPRFSGLQFPNYSSELNVNALELDDSALYLCASSRSDTQYFGPGTRLTVL.

The chain carries TRBV5-6 and TRBJ1-1; D unresolved. Between the trimmed V and J ends, which lost 2 bases and 0 bases, there was a span of 14 bases. CDR3 length: 16 amino acids. Germline assignment: CDR1 SGHDT and CDR2 YYEEEE. The CDR3 sequence is CASSLIGGKLNTEAFF. The CDR3 DNA is TGTGCCAGCAGCTTAATAGGAGGGAAGTTGAACACTGAAGCTTTCTTT.

This clone was found a few times. V gene TRBV5-1 combines with J gene TRBJ2-1; tentative D call: TRBD1 (6 bases). Trimming shortened V by 4 bases and J by 9 bases, and 14 bases separated the two germline ends. This CDR3 comprises 13 residues. Germline V gives CDR1 SGHRS, CDR2 YFSETQ. The CDR3 coding sequence is TGCGCCAGCAGCATACAGGGTGGGGGTGAGCAGTTCTTC. It codes for CASSIQGGGEQFF.

V and J are TRBV2 and TRBJ2-7, with TRBD1 matching 7 bases. J was trimmed by 4 bases and V by 7 bases; bases with no gene match: 1. This CDR3 has 11 residues. CDR1 and CDR2 (germline): SNHLY, FYNNEI. CDR3 amino acids: CASKTGYEQYF. DNA of the CDR3: TGTGCCAGCAAGACAGGGTACGAGCAGTACTTC.

V and J are TRBV6-1 and TRBJ2-1, with 7 bases identical to TRBD1. V shed 3 bases and J 9 bases; nucleotides not matched to a gene: 2. The length of the CDR3 is 12 residues. Germline V gene data show CDR1 as MNHNS and CDR2 as SASEGT. The CDR3 coding sequence is TGTGCCAGCAGTGAGACAGGGCTTGAGCAGTTCTTC. Translating it yields CASSETGLEQFF.

This clone was counted between two and nine times. CDR3 in amino acids: CASRTGTGGPEQYF. The DNA for the CDR3 is TGTGCCAGCAGGACCGGGACAGGGGGCCCCGAGCAGTACTTC. This chain uses TRBV28 with TRBJ2-7, with 12 bases matching TRBD1. This CDR3 region has 14 residues. Germline CDR1 reads MDHEN; CDR2 reads SYDVKM. V lost 6 bases to trimming and J lost 6 bases; unmatched junction nucleotides: 6.

In its sample, this clone was seen a few times. The rearrangement links TRBV5-4 to TRBJ1-1; D remains unclear. There are 14 residues in the CDR3. The V gene's germline CDR1 is SGHNT and CDR2 YYREEE (reference sequence). V was pared by 2 bases and J by 8 bases, with 16 bases between. This chain's CDR3 is CASSLLGGNWEAFF. The CDR3 DNA is TGTGCCAGCAGCTTACTCGGCGGGAATTGGGAAGCTTTCTTT.

The CDR3 coding sequence is TGTGCCAGCAGCCATGCGGGAGATACAAGGATAAATGAGCAGTTCTTC. Protein product: CASSHAGDTRINEQFF. This rearrangement joins TRBV14 to TRBJ2-1; 7 bases agree with TRBD2. V was pared by 3 bases and J by 7 bases, with 12 bases of the junction left unmatched. The CDR3 runs 16 residues. Germline V gene sequence: CDR1 SGHDN, CDR2 FVKESK.

This clone has more than one count but fewer than ten. This chain connects TRBV23-1 to TRBJ2-3, with D tentatively TRBD2 (5 bases). TRBV23-1 is an open reading frame whose function is uncertain. Trimming removed 4 bases from V and 2 bases from J, with 13 bases in between. The CDR3 loop spans 15 amino acids. The CDR3 loop reads CASSRARESTDTQYF. The CDR3 bases are TGCGCCAGCAGTCGGGCACGGGAATCCACAGATACGCAGTATTTT.

The V call is TRBV6-5, the J call TRBJ2-7; 8 bases match TRBD2. Germline V gene sequence: CDR1 MNHEY, CDR2 SVGAGI. V lost 5 bases, J lost 0 bases, and 6 bases stayed unmatched. CDR3 size: 15 residues. The DNA of the CDR3 is TGTGCCAGCAGTACCCTAGCGGGCAACTCCTACGAGCAGTACTTC. It translates to CASSTLAGNSYEQYF.

This clone was seen a few times. This chain links TRBV25-1 with TRBJ2-7; D is ambiguous. The CDR3 covers 11 residues. The germline V and J ends were trimmed by 0 bases and 6 bases, with 3 bases remaining between them. Germline values: CDR1 MGHDK, CDR2 SYGVNS. For the CDR3, the DNA is TGTGCCAGCAGTGAATACGGCGAGCAGTACTTC. Encoded protein: CASSEYGEQYF.

The J gene is TRBJ1-5, the V gene TRBV18; 8 positions agree with TRBD1. Germline V gene data show CDR1 as KGHSH and CDR2 as LQKENI. The CDR3 consists of 13 residues. J was trimmed by 5 bases and V by 5 bases; bases with no gene match: 2. CDR3 DNA sequence: TGTGCCAGCTCAGGGACAGGACATCAGCCCCAGCATTTT. Translated: CASSGTGHQPQHF.

A few counts support this clone. The chain has TRBV4-2 and TRBJ2-1; a possible D gene is TRBD2 (5 bases). The CDR3 extends over 14 amino acids. Germline values: CDR1 LGHNA, CDR2 YNFKEQ. Trimming removed 1 base at V and 7 bases at J, with 11 bases between. CDR3 coding DNA: TGTGCCAGCAGCCAAGCTGCGGGTCAAAATGAGCAGTTCTTC. Residues: CASSQAAGQNEQFF.

In its sample, this clone was seen a few times. The chain joins TRBV29-1 to TRBJ2-3; TRBD2 matches 14 bases. With V trimmed by 4 bases and J by 13 bases, 10 bases remained unmatched. Looked up from germline, CDR1 is SQVTM and CDR2 is ANQGSEA. The CDR3 spans 14 residues. The CDR3 nucleotides are TGCAGCGTTGGGGAGGGACTAGCGGGGGCCACGGAGTATTTT. This translates into CSVGEGLAGATEYF.

The CDR3 bases are TGCGCCAGCAGCTTGTTTTCTTACGGAGACAATGAGCAGTTCTTC. Protein product: CASSLFSYGDNEQFF. The chain links TRBV5-1 to TRBJ2-1; D is unclear. CDR1 SGHRS and CDR2 YFSETQ come from the germline V gene. The CDR3 is 15 amino acids. V was clipped by 1 base and J by 5 bases, with 13 bases between them.

This clone was seen a handful of times. The chain employs TRBV9 and TRBJ2-2; no reliable D call. The V gene's germline CDR1 is SGDLS and CDR2 YYNGEE. This CDR3 region has 14 residues. V lost 0 bases, J lost 3 bases, and 6 bases lay in between. The CDR3 loop is CASSVVTDTGELFF. The CDR3 nucleotides read TGTGCCAGCAGCGTAGTAACAGACACCGGGGAGCTGTTTTTT.

This chain connects TRBV19 to TRBJ1-2; the match to TRBD1 covers 10 bases. The CDR3 totals 15 residues. J gave up 4 bases and V 7 bases, and 9 bases lay outside the gene matches. Germline V lookup: CDR1 LNHDA, CDR2 SQIVND (reference sequence). In DNA, the CDR3 is TGTGCCAGTAACATCCCCGGACAGGGGGGCTATGGCTACACCTTC. Protein product: CASNIPGQGGYGYTF.